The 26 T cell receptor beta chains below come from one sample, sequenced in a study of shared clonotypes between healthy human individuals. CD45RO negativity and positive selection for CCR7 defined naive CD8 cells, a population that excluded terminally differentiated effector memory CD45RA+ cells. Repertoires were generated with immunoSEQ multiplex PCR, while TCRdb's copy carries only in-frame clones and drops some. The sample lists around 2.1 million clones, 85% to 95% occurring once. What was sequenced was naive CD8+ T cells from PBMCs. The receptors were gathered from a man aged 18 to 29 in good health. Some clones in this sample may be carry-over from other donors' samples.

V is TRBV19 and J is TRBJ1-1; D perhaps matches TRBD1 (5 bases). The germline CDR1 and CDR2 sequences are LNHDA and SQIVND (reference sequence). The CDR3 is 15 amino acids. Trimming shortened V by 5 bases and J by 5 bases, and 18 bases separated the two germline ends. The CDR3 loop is CASSSGTAPGTEAFF. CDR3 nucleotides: TGTGCCAGTAGTTCCGGGACGGCACCGGGGACTGAAGCTTTCTTT.

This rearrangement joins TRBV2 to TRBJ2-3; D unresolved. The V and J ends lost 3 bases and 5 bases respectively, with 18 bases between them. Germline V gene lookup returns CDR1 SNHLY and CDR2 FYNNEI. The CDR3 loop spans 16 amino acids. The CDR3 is CASSENPPIWGDTQYF. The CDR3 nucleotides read TGTGCCAGCAGTGAGAATCCCCCCATATGGGGAGATACGCAGTATTTT. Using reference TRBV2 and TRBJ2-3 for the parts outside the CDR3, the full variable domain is EPEVTQTPSHQVTQMGQEVILRCVPISNHLYFYWYRQILGQKVEFLVSFYNNEISEKSEIFDDQFSVERPDGSNFTLKIRSTKLEDSAMYFCASSENPPIWGDTQYFGPGTRLTVL.

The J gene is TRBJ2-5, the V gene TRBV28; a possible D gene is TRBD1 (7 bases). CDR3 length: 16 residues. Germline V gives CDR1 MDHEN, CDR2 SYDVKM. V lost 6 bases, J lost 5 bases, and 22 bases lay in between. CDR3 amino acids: CASRPPGGHRGETQYF. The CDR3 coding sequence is TGTGCCAGCAGGCCCCCCGGAGGGCACAGGGGCGAGACCCAGTACTTC.

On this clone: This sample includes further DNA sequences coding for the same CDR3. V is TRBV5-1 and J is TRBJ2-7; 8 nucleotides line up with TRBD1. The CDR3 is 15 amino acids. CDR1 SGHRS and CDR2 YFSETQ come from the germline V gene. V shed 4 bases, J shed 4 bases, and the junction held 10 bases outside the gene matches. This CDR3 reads CASSLTGTGTYEQYF. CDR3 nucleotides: TGCGCCAGCAGCCTAACCGGGACAGGAACGTACGAGCAGTACTTC.

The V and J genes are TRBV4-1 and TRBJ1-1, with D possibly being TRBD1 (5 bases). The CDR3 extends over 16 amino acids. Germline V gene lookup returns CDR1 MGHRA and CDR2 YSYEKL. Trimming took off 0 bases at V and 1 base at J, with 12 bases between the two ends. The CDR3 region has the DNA TGCGCCAGCAGCCAAGATAGCCGACAGAGGAACACTGAAGCTTTCTTT. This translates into CASSQDSRQRNTEAFF.

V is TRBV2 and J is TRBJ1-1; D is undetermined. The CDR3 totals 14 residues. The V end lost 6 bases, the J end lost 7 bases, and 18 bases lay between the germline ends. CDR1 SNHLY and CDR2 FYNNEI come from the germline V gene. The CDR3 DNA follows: TGTGCCAGCAGATTCGGGGTAGGGCAGGATGAAGCTTTCTTT. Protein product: CASRFGVGQDEAFF.

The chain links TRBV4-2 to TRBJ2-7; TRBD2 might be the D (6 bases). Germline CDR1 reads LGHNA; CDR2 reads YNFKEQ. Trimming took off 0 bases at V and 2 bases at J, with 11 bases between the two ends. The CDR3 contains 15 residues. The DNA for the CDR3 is TGTGCCAGCAGCCAAGATCTCGCGGGACCCTACGAGCAGTACTTC. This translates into CASSQDLAGPYEQYF.

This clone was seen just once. The DNA for the CDR3 is TGTGCCAGCAGCGTAGCTCGATTAGGCCCGTCTGGGGCCAACGTCCTGACTTTC. This translates into CASSVARLGPSGANVLTF. The rearrangement uses TRBV9 and TRBJ2-6; D call uncertain. Germline CDR1 reads SGDLS; CDR2 reads YYNGEE. V lost 0 bases to trimming and J lost 1 base, with 14 bases between them. The CDR3 totals 18 residues.

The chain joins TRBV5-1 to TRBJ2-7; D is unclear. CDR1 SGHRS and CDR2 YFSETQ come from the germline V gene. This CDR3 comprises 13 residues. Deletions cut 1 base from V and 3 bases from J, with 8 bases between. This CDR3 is CASSLTAYYEQYF. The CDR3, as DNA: TGCGCCAGCAGCTTGACAGCCTACTACGAGCAGTACTTC.

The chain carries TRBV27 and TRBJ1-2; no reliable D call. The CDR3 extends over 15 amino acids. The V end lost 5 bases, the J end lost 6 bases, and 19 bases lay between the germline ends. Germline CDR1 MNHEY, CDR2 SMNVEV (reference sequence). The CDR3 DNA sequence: TGTGCCAGCAGTCCCATTGCGGGAATCGAACATGGCTACACCTTC. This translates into CASSPIAGIEHGYTF.

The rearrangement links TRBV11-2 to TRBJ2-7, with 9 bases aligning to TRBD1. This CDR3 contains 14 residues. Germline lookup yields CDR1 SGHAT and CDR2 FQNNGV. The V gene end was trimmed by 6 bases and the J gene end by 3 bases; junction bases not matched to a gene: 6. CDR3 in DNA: TGTGCCAGCAGATCGGGACAGGGCAGCTACGAGCAGTACTTC. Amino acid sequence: CASRSGQGSYEQYF.

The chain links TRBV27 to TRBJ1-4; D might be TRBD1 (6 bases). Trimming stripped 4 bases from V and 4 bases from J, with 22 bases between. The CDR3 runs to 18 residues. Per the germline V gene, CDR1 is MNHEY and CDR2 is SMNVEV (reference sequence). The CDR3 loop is CASSYTPQYGQFNEKLFF. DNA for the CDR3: TGTGCCAGCAGTTACACCCCCCAGTATGGACAGTTTAATGAAAAACTGTTTTTT.

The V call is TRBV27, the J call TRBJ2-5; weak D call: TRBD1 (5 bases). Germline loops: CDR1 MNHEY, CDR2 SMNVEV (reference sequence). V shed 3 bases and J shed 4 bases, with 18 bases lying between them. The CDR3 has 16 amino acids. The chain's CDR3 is CASSFSSRVGVETQYF. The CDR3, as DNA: TGTGCCAGCAGTTTTAGTTCCAGGGTAGGGGTAGAGACCCAGTACTTC.

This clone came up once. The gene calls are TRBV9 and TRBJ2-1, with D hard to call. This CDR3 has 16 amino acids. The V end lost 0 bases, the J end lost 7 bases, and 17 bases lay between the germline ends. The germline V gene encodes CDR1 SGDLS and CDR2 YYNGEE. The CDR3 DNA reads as TGTGCCAGCAGCGTAGCCGTCAATCGGGTCGGGAATGAGCAGTTCTTC. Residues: CASSVAVNRVGNEQFF. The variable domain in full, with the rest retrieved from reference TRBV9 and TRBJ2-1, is DSGVTQTPKHLITATGQRVTLRCSPRSGDLSVYWYQQSLDQGLQFLIQYYNGEERAKGNILERFSAQQFPDLHSELNLSSLELGDSALYFCASSVAVNRVGNEQFFGPGTRLTVL.

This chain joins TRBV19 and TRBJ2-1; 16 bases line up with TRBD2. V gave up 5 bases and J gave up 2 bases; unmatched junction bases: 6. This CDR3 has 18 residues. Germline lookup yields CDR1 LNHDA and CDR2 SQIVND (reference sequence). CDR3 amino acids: CASSWGLAGGPPYNEQFF. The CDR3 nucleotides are TGTGCCAGTAGTTGGGGACTAGCGGGAGGGCCCCCCTACAATGAGCAGTTCTTC.

The CDR3 protein is CASKNTEVSYGYTF. The CDR3, as DNA: TGTGCCAGCAAGAATACAGAGGTTAGCTATGGCTACACCTTC. The rearrangement joins TRBV6-1 to TRBJ1-2; no reliable D call. This CDR3 spans 14 amino acids. Germline V gives CDR1 MNHNS, CDR2 SASEGT. V lost 7 bases and J 4 bases, leaving 16 bases between the germline ends.

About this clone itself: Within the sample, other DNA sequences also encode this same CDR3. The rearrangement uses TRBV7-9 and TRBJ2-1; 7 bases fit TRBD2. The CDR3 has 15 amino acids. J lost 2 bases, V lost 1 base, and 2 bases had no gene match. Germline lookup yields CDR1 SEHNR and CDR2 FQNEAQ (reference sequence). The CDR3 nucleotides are TGTGCCAGCAGCTTAGTCCTAGCGGCCTACAATGAGCAGTTCTTC. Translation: CASSLVLAAYNEQFF.

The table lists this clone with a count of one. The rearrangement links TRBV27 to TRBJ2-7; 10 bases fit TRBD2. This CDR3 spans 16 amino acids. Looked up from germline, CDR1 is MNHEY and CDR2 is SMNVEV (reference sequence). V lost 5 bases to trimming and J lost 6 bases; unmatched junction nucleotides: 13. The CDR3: CASSPQAGGPHAEQYF. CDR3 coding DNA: TGTGCCAGCAGTCCTCAAGCGGGAGGGCCGCATGCCGAGCAGTACTTC.

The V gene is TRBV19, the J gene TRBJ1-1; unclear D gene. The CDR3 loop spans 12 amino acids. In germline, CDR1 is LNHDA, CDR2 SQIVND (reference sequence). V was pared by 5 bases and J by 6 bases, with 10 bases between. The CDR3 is CASSSTTPEAFF. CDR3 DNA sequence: TGTGCCAGTAGTTCTACGACCCCTGAAGCTTTCTTT.

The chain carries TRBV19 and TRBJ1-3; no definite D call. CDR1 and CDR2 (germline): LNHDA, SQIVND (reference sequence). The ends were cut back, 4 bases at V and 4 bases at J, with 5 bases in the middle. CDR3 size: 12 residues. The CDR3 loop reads CASSKDGNTIYF. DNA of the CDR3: TGTGCCAGTAGTAAGGACGGAAACACCATATATTTT.

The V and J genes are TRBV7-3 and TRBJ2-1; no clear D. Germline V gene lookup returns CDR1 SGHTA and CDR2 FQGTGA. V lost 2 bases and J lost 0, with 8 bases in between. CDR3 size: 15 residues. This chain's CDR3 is CASSLAKSSYNEQFF. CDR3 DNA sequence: TGTGCCAGCAGCTTAGCCAAGAGCTCCTACAATGAGCAGTTCTTC. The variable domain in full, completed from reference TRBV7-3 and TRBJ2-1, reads GAGVSQTPSNKVTEKGKYVELRCDPISGHTALYWYRQSLGQGPEFLIYFQGTGAADDSGLPNDRFFAVRPEGSVSTLKIQRTERGDSAVYLCASSLAKSSYNEQFFGPGTRLTVL.

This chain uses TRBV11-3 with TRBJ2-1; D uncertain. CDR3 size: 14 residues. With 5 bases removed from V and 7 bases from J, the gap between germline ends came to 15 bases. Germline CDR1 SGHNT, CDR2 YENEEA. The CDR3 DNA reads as TGTGCCAGCAGCCGTCGAACGGGCGCTAATGAGCAGTTCTTC. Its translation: CASSRRTGANEQFF. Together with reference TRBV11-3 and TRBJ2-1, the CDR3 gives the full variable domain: EAGVVQSPRYKIIEKKQPVAFWCNPISGHNTLYWYLQNLGQGPELLIRYENEEAVDDSQLPKDRFSAERLKGVDSTLKIQPAELGDSAVYLCASSRRTGANEQFFGPGTRLTVL.

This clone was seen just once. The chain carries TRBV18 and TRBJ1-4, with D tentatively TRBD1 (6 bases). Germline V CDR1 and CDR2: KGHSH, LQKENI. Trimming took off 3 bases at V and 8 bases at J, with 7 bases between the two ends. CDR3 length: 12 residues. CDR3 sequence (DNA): TGTGCCAGCTCACCCGACAGGGAAAAACTGTTTTTT. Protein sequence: CASSPDREKLFF. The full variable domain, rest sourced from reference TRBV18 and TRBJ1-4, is NAGVMQNPRHLVRRRGQEARLRCSPMKGHSHVYWYRQLPEEGLKFMVYLQKENIIDESGMPKERFSAEFPKEGPSILRIQQVVRGDSAAYFCASSPDREKLFFGSGTQLSVL.

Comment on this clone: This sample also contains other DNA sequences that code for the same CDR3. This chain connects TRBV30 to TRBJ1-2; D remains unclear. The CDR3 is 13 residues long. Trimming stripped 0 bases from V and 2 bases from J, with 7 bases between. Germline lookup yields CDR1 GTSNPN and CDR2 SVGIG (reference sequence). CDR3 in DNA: TGTGCCTGGAGTGTTAGAGGGAACTATGGCTACACCTTC. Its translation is CAWSVRGNYGYTF.

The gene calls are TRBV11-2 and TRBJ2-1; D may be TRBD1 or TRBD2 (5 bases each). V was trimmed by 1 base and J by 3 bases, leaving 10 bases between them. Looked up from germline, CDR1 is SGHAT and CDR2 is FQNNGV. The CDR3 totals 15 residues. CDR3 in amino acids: CASSLAGTYYNEQFF. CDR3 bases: TGTGCCAGCAGCTTAGCAGGGACGTACTACAATGAGCAGTTCTTC.

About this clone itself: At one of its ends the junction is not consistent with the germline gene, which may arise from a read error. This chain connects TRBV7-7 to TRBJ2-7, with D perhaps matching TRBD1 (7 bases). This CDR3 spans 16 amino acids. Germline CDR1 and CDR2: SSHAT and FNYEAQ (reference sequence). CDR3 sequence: CASSQGRAGGSYEQYF. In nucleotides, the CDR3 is TGCGCCAGCAGCCAAGGGCGGGCAGGGGGGTCCTACGAGCAGTACTTC.